The 7 T cell receptor beta chains below come from one sample, sequenced in a study of a mutant IDH1 vaccine in newly diagnosed glioma. Assay used: immunoSEQ multiplex PCR; TCRdb lists only in-frame clones, some missing. Here the sample spans 65,000 to 70,000 clones, approximately 86% being singletons. Time point reported: baseline, week 1 (first vaccination visit). Treatment indicated: pre-vaccination baseline after standard-of-care therapy. The starting material was PBMCs, obtained from a glioma patient treated with radiotherapy, temozolomide or both. These receptors were collected from a man aged 25-40 years with glioma.

The sample holds a few counts of this clone. V usage is TRBV5-6 and J usage is TRBJ1-2; 7 nucleotides align to TRBD1. CDR1 SGHDT and CDR2 YYEEEE come from the germline V gene. This CDR3 is 15 amino acids long. V lost 4 bases, J lost 3 bases, and 9 bases stayed unmatched. CDR3: CASSPPTGEHYGYTF. CDR3 coding DNA: TGTGCCAGCAGCCCACCTACAGGGGAGCACTATGGCTACACCTTC.

The chain recombines TRBV6-5 with TRBJ1-2; D remains ambiguous. The V and J ends lost 2 bases and 7 bases respectively, with 11 bases between them. CDR1 is MNHEY, CDR2 SVGAGI, per germline. The CDR3 covers 13 residues. CDR3 sequence (DNA): TGTGCCAGCAGTTACAGTACGGGATTTGGCTACACCTTC. It yields the protein CASSYSTGFGYTF.

The rearrangement uses TRBV29-1 and TRBJ2-5; the D gene is possibly TRBD2 (6 bases). CDR3 length: 12 residues. Germline V gene data show CDR1 as SQVTM and CDR2 as ANQGSEA. Trimming left V 1 base short and J 5 bases short, with 8 bases between. The CDR3 region has the DNA TGCAGCGTTGAAGTTAGCGGTGAGACCCAGTACTTC. As protein: CSVEVSGETQYF.

The CDR3, as DNA: TGTGCCAGCAGTGTAATGAAGGGCTCCTACGAGCAGTACTTC. This encodes CASSVMKGSYEQYF. The gene calls are TRBV2 and TRBJ2-7; no definite D call. The CDR3 extends over 14 amino acids. Germline V gives CDR1 SNHLY, CDR2 FYNNEI. V lost 4 bases to trimming and J lost 0 bases, with 10 bases between them.

The chain couples TRBV5-6 to TRBJ2-1; weak D call: TRBD2 (5 bases). Germline V gives CDR1 SGHDT, CDR2 YYEEEE. The V end lost 3 bases, the J end lost 4 bases, and 8 bases lay between the germline ends. The CDR3 loop spans 13 amino acids. This CDR3 is CASSSTSYNEQFF. The DNA for the CDR3 is TGTGCCAGCAGCTCCACTAGTTACAATGAGCAGTTCTTC.

The DNA of the CDR3 is TGTGCCAGCAGCGTCATCGGGGGGAGCACAGATACGCAGTATTTT. The encoded protein is CASSVIGGSTDTQYF. V and J are TRBV6-1 and TRBJ2-3; TRBD2 matches 7 bases. CDR1 and CDR2 (germline): MNHNS, SASEGT. V was clipped by 6 bases and J by 0 bases; unmatched bases: 6. CDR3 length: 15 amino acids.

The V call is TRBV7-9, the J call TRBJ2-5, with 7 bases that match TRBD1. The CDR3 contains 13 residues. V dropped 5 bases and J dropped 11; count of bases not matched to a gene: 11. The germline V gene has CDR1 SEHNR and CDR2 FQNEAQ (reference sequence). CDR3 amino acids: CASSPEGAWEQYF. The DNA of the CDR3 is TGTGCCAGCAGCCCCGAGGGGGCGTGGGAGCAGTACTTC.